This section outlines one T cell receptor beta chain sequence together with its context. No antigen is known for it. CDR3 size: 16 residues. CDR1 is LGHNA and CDR2 is YSLEER in the germline V gene. V shed 4 bases and J shed 3 bases, with 13 bases lying between them. Patients with autoimmune history or systemic immunosuppression were excluded. Sequencing was performed with immunoSEQ multiplex PCR; in TCRdb, only in-frame clones are kept and a portion is missing. The data contain under 100,000 clones, roughly 80% of them singletons. These data originate in a study of OX40 agonist ivuxolimab in advanced cancers. The wider study: As their treatment, patients were administered ivuxolimab, an agonistic anti-OX40 (CD134) antibody.

General observations from the study: Partly responding patients at 0.1-3.0 mg/kg showed some of the smallest clonal expansion. It was also the case that some nonresponders had low normalized T-cell clonal expansion.

The sequences come from CD4+ or CD8+ T cells sorted from blood, collected in a trial of the OX40 agonist ivuxolimab. The chain is built from TRBV4-3 and TRBJ2-6, with TRBD2 as a possible D gene (5 bases). The TCR originated in an adult with an advanced solid tumor such as melanoma, head and neck, liver or kidney cancer. CDR3 DNA: TGCGCCAGCAGCCGAGCCCGGGGTGATGGGGCCAACGTCCTGACTTTC. Protein: CASSRARGDGANVLTF.